This T cell receptor (beta chain) was recovered during a study of cytomegalovirus exposure and HLA in healthy donors. Overall study results and limits: A later analysis showed that HLA-associated TCR beta chains had undergone more clonal expansion than equally common others. The study put 150 to 200 TCR beta chains on its list as cytomegalovirus-associated. In a later analysis, an Asian-associated ancestry cluster reportedly showed fewer N-insertions than the roughly 710-donor mean.

In the PCR, 60 Vbeta and 13 Jbeta primers were used. Profiled with immunoSEQ multiplex PCR; TCRdb holds only in-frame clones, not every one. The data contain around 37,000 clones, 74% of them singletons. The CDR3 runs 15 residues. V gave up 3 bases and J gave up 1 base; unmatched junction bases: 4. Germline V lookup: CDR1 KGHSH, CDR2 LQKENI. This clone was counted between two and nine times. The antigen remains undetermined. Sequencing was done on a sample of PBMCs. The receptor was isolated from a man in his thirties or forties in good health and CMV-seronegative. The chain links TRBV18 to TRBJ1-1; 8 bases align to TRBD1. The CDR3 spells CASSPNTGGNTEAFF. DNA of the CDR3: TGTGCCAGCTCACCGAATACAGGGGGGAACACTGAAGCTTTCTTT.